The present T cell receptor (beta chain) was sequenced within a study of blood T cells in healthy people across ages. The use of a sample-barcoded 5' primer and a J-beta primer mix characterized a second PCR of 7 to 11 cycles. Each CDR3 protein is one row after TCRdb ran MiXCR on the 5' RACE reads. Here the sample spans about 1.4 million distinct CDR3 sequences, approximately 60% being singletons. Germline V CDR1 and CDR2: LGHNA, YNFKEQ. CDR3 length: 15 residues. The TCR sequence derives from a man aged 18 to 29 in good health. The chain combines TRBV4-2 with TRBJ2-4; D gene uncertain. Judging by the DNA end, TRBJ2-7 fits better; the J call may be wrong. What was sequenced was blood. This CDR3 reads CASSQERAKGFEQYF. Written as DNA, the CDR3 is TGTGCCAGCAGCCAAGAACGAGCGAAGGGCTTCGAGCAGTACTTC.